This T cell receptor beta chain derives from a study of T cells expressing NK-cell markers. Study-level background: Seven of eight sequenced donors tested HCMV-seropositive; one tested seronegative.

Study-level results: In a handful of donors, dominant clonotypes made up roughly 25-60.1% of CD3+CD56-NKG2C+ cells. Dominant NKG2C+ clonotypes accounted for roughly 1.0-7.0% of CD8+ T cells in 5 to 7 donors. Uncertainty persisted over the HCMV specificity of expanded NKG2C+ T cell clones.

About this clonotype: Its antigen is not known.

One entry per CDR3 protein, without DNA, is what TCRdb gives after re-calling the 5' RACE reads. Its table records about 3,400 distinct CDR3 sequences. Germline V gene data show CDR1 as SGHDT and CDR2 as YYEEEE. The CDR3 is 11 residues long. The origin of this receptor is a man aged 18-70 years in good health. The chain has TRBV5-6 and TRBJ2-3. The material sequenced was blood T cells: a sorted CD56 or NKG2C T cell subset, CD4+ or CD8+ T cells, or bulk PBMC T cells (not recorded which). The CDR3 spells CASSYADTQYF. Looking up the rest from reference TRBV5-6 and TRBJ2-3 gives the full variable domain: DAGVTQSPTHLIKTRGQQVTLRCSPKSGHDTVSWYQQALGQGPQFIFQYYEEEERQRGNFPDRFSGHQFPNYSSELNVNALLLGDSALYLCASSYADTQYFGPGTRLTVL.